The rows below give T cell receptor beta chains drawn from one sample of a study of blood T cell repertoires in COVID-19. TCRdb's table, derived via immunoSEQ multiplex PCR, lists solely in-frame clones and lacks some. The profile shows 150,000 to 200,000 clones, around 88% of them singletons. What was sequenced was peripheral blood. These receptors were collected from a human donor in a cohort sampled during active COVID-19. Each CDR3 is given with its conserved first and last residue. Each record gives: D gene, J gene, clone size, V gene, CDR3 DNA, CDR3 protein. D genes are given only for firm matches. Not every row has a clone size; where given, it reads once, few, many or a size class.

d_gene: TRBD1
j_gene: TRBJ1-1
abundance: .
v_gene: TRBV29-1
CDR3nt: TGCAGCGTTGGAGAGACAGGGGAGGCTTTCTTT
CDR3aa: CSVGETGEAFF

d_gene: .
j_gene: TRBJ1-3
abundance: .
v_gene: TRBV27
CDR3nt: TGTGCCAGCAGCCCCTACCTCGGACAAAACACCATATATTTT
CDR3aa: CASSPYLGQNTIYF

d_gene: .
j_gene: TRBJ1-4
abundance: .
v_gene: TRBV6-2/TRBV6-3
CDR3nt: TGTGCCAGCAGTCCCGGGACTGTGAAAGGACTGTTTTTT
CDR3aa: CASSPGTVKGLFF

d_gene: .
j_gene: TRBJ1-1
abundance: .
v_gene: TRBV5-4
CDR3nt: TGTGCCAGCAGCTTGACCGGGGACACTGAAGCTTTCTTT
CDR3aa: CASSLTGDTEAFF

d_gene: .
j_gene: TRBJ1-2
abundance: .
v_gene: TRBV5-8
CDR3nt: TGTGCCAGCAGCTTTGGTTTCAGTTTCACCTATGGCTACACCTTC
CDR3aa: CASSFGFSFTYGYTF

d_gene: TRBD2
j_gene: TRBJ2-3
abundance: .
v_gene: TRBV28
CDR3nt: TGTGCCAGCAGTTTCGGTCTAGCGGGGGTTCGCACAGATACGCAGTATTTT
CDR3aa: CASSFGLAGVRTDTQYF

d_gene: TRBD1
j_gene: TRBJ1-3
abundance: .
v_gene: TRBV6-1
CDR3nt: TGTGCCAGCAGTGAAATGGTCAGGGGGCGAGGAAACACCATATATTTT
CDR3aa: CASSEMVRGRGNTIYF

d_gene: .
j_gene: TRBJ1-1
abundance: .
v_gene: TRBV7-2
CDR3nt: TGTGCCAGCAGCTTAAATCAGGGTGAAGCTTTCTTT
CDR3aa: CASSLNQGEAFF

d_gene: .
j_gene: TRBJ1-2
abundance: .
v_gene: TRBV12-3/TRBV12-4
CDR3nt: TGTGCCAGCAGTTTAGAGGGGATGGGCGGCTACACCTTC
CDR3aa: CASSLEGMGGYTF

d_gene: .
j_gene: TRBJ2-1
abundance: once
v_gene: TRBV7-2
CDR3nt: TGTGCCAGCAGCTCCTCCCTTTCGGGGAATGAGCAGTTCTTC
CDR3aa: CASSSSLSGNEQFF

d_gene: TRBD2
j_gene: TRBJ2-1
abundance: .
v_gene: TRBV19
CDR3nt: TGTGCCAGTACAGGGGGGGGACTAGCGGGAGGCTACAATGAGCAGTTCTTC
CDR3aa: CASTGGGLAGGYNEQFF

d_gene: .
j_gene: TRBJ2-7
abundance: .
v_gene: TRBV13
CDR3nt: TGTGCCAGCAGCCTGCAATCGGGGTACGAGCAGTACTTC
CDR3aa: CASSLQSGYEQYF

d_gene: .
j_gene: TRBJ2-7
abundance: .
v_gene: TRBV7-9
CDR3nt: TGTGCCAGCAGCTTAGGGCCAGGACTCGCCTACGAGCAGTACTTC
CDR3aa: CASSLGPGLAYEQYF

d_gene: TRBD2
j_gene: TRBJ2-2
abundance: .
v_gene: TRBV3-1/TRBV3-2
CDR3nt: TGTGCCAGCAGCCCCTATTCCGGGGTCACCGGGACTAGCGGGAGACGCACCGGGGAGCTGTTTTTT
CDR3aa: CASSPYSGVTGTSGRRTGELFF

d_gene: TRBD1
j_gene: TRBJ1-6
abundance: once
v_gene: TRBV2
CDR3nt: TGTGCCAGCAGTGGTGACAGGGGGAGCTCCTATAATTCACCCCTCCACTTT
CDR3aa: CASSGDRGSSYNSPLHF

d_gene: .
j_gene: TRBJ1-1
abundance: .
v_gene: TRBV19
CDR3nt: TGTGCCAGTAGTCAGGGGCGGAACACTGAAGCTTTCTTT
CDR3aa: CASSQGRNTEAFF

d_gene: .
j_gene: TRBJ2-7
abundance: few
v_gene: TRBV5-1
CDR3nt: TGCGCCAGCAGCTTCTCCCGCGAGCAGTACTTC
CDR3aa: CASSFSREQYF

d_gene: TRBD2
j_gene: TRBJ2-7
abundance: .
v_gene: TRBV6-6
CDR3nt: TGTGCCAGCAGCCGAGCGGGAGGGGCCCACGAGCAGTACTTC
CDR3aa: CASSRAGGAHEQYF

d_gene: .
j_gene: TRBJ2-2
abundance: .
v_gene: TRBV5-4
CDR3nt: TGTGCCAGCAGCTGGGAGCGGGTAGCCGGGGAGCTGTTTTTT
CDR3aa: CASSWERVAGELFF

d_gene: .
j_gene: TRBJ1-4
abundance: .
v_gene: TRBV15
CDR3nt: TGTGCCACCAGCTCAGGACGGGATGCAACTAATGAAAAACTGTTTTTT
CDR3aa: CATSSGRDATNEKLFF

d_gene: TRBD1
j_gene: TRBJ1-4
abundance: .
v_gene: TRBV6-5
CDR3nt: TGTGCCAGCAGTAAAAGGACAGGGCGGGGTGAAAAACTGTTTTTT
CDR3aa: CASSKRTGRGEKLFF

d_gene: .
j_gene: TRBJ2-3
abundance: .
v_gene: TRBV6-6
CDR3nt: TGTGCCAGCAGATCGACAGCAATCACAGATACGCAGTATTTT
CDR3aa: CASRSTAITDTQYF

d_gene: .
j_gene: TRBJ2-2
abundance: .
v_gene: TRBV6-2/TRBV6-3
CDR3nt: TGTGCCAGCAGTTACTCCCTGCTCCTGGACTGGGGAGAAACCGGGGAGCTGTTTTTT
CDR3aa: CASSYSLLLDWGETGELFF

d_gene: .
j_gene: TRBJ2-5
abundance: .
v_gene: TRBV2
CDR3nt: TGTGCCAGCTTCAACGACTTCCAAGAGACCCAGTACTTC
CDR3aa: CASFNDFQETQYF

d_gene: .
j_gene: TRBJ1-6
abundance: .
v_gene: TRBV7-9
CDR3nt: TGTGCCAGCAGCTCCCCCCCTCCAGGCAGGGCGAACTATAATTCACCCCTCCACTTT
CDR3aa: CASSSPPPGRANYNSPLHF

d_gene: .
j_gene: TRBJ1-2
abundance: .
v_gene: TRBV25-1
CDR3nt: TGTGCCAGCAGGGAATTTGGGGCCGGGGGCTACACCTTC
CDR3aa: CASREFGAGGYTF

d_gene: .
j_gene: TRBJ2-7
abundance: .
v_gene: TRBV3-1/TRBV3-2
CDR3nt: TGTGCCAGCAGCCAAGATTGGGGGAGGCAAGAGCAGTACTTC
CDR3aa: CASSQDWGRQEQYF

d_gene: .
j_gene: TRBJ2-7
abundance: few
v_gene: TRBV11-2
CDR3nt: TGTGCCAGCAACCCCTCCGGGGGAAGCCCCTACGAGCAGTACTTC
CDR3aa: CASNPSGGSPYEQYF

d_gene: .
j_gene: TRBJ2-6
abundance: .
v_gene: TRBV13
CDR3nt: TGTGCCAGCAGCTTATATGGGGCCAACGTCCTGACTTTC
CDR3aa: CASSLYGANVLTF

d_gene: .
j_gene: TRBJ2-7
abundance: .
v_gene: TRBV7-8
CDR3nt: TGTGCCAGCAGCTTAGCGGGACTGGACCCGTACGAGCAGTACTTC
CDR3aa: CASSLAGLDPYEQYF

d_gene: TRBD2
j_gene: TRBJ2-7
abundance: .
v_gene: TRBV30
CDR3nt: TGTGCCTGGAGTGGGGGAGGGGAGCAGTACTTC
CDR3aa: CAWSGGGEQYF

d_gene: .
j_gene: TRBJ1-2
abundance: .
v_gene: TRBV5-1
CDR3nt: TGCGCCAGCAGCATCGCCGGGCAAGGGGGAAGAACCTTC
CDR3aa: CASSIAGQGGRTF